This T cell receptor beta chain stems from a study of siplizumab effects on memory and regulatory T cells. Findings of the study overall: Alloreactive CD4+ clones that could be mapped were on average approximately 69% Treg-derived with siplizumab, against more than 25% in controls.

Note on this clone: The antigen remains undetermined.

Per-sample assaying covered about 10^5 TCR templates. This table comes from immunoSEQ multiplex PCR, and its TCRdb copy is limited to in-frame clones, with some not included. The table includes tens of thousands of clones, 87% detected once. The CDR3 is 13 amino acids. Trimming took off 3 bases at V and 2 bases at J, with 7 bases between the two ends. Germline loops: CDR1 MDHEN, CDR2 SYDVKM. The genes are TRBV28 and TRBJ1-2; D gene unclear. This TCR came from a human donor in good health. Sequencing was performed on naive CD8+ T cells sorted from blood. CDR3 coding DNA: TGTGCCAGCAGTTTGAAAGGGAACTATGGCTACACCTTC. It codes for CASSLKGNYGYTF.